Below, 6 T cell receptor beta chains from the same sample are listed, as sequenced in a study of T cell repertoires in cytomegalovirus infection. MiXCR, run by TCRdb on the reads, gives a single entry per CDR3 protein. The repertoire has approximately 76,000 distinct CDR3 sequences, roughly 25% of them found once; the top ten carry 50%. Antigens of these TCRs are unknown. Here the sequenced sample was CD8+ T cells from cultured PBMCs, taken from culture after CMV antigen stimulation. The receptors derive from a human donor in good health (CMV status not recorded). Some clones in this sample may be carry-over from other donors' samples.

This clonotype was observed a few times. The CDR3 DNA reads as TGCGCCAGCAGCCAAGATCACTTTAGCAATCAGCCCCAGCATTTT. Its protein product is CASSQDHFSNQPQHF. V is TRBV4-1 and J is TRBJ1-5; no clear D gene. Germline assignment: CDR1 MGHRA and CDR2 YSYEKL. Trimming removed 0 bases from V and 0 bases from J, with 6 bases in between. The CDR3 covers 15 residues.

This chain links TRBV7-9 with TRBJ1-3; D is ambiguous. This CDR3 is 16 amino acids long. Germline V gene lookup returns CDR1 SEHNR and CDR2 FQNEAQ (reference sequence). V was shortened by 5 bases and J by 0 bases, with 14 bases between the two germline ends. Written as DNA, the CDR3 is TGTGCCAGCAGCGTCGGACTGACACTCTCTGGAAACACCATATATTTT. Translating it yields CASSVGLTLSGNTIYF.

In this sample, this clonotype turned up many times. The rearrangement joins TRBV28 to TRBJ2-2; 7 nucleotides match TRBD1. The V segment lost 6 bases and the J segment 4 bases; nucleotides outside the gene matches: 14. Germline V CDR1 and CDR2: MDHEN, SYDVKM. The CDR3 length is 17 residues. CDR3: CASSSYTGVGATGELFF. CDR3 sequence (DNA): TGTGCCAGCAGCTCATACACAGGGGTTGGTGCCACCGGGGAGCTGTTTTTT.

This clonotype was seen ten or more times. This rearrangement joins TRBV28 to TRBJ1-2; D call uncertain. V was cut by 3 bases and J by 6 bases, with 17 bases left in between. CDR1 and CDR2 from the germline V gene are MDHEN and SYDVKM. The CDR3 loop spans 15 amino acids. For the CDR3, the DNA is TGTGCCAGCAGTTTTTTTGTAGGGAGAAAGAATGGCTACACCTTC. Its protein is CASSFFVGRKNGYTF.

Ten or more counts support this clonotype. The chain uses TRBV11-2 and TRBJ2-1; 7 bases agree with TRBD1. This CDR3 contains 16 residues. Germline-derived CDR1 and CDR2 are SGHAT and FQNNGV. V shed 5 bases and J 5 bases; nucleotides not matched to a gene: 12. The CDR3 reads CASSPRRDSDHNEQFF. In nucleotides, the CDR3 is TGTGCCAGCAGCCCAAGACGGGACAGCGATCACAATGAGCAGTTCTTC.

This chain joins TRBV6-1 and TRBJ2-1; no clear D. Germline V gives CDR1 MNHNS, CDR2 SASEGT. This CDR3 is 16 amino acids long. Trimming cost V 2 bases and J 7 bases, with 18 bases left between them. This CDR3 is CASSEMRSPLKNEQFF. DNA for the CDR3: TGTGCCAGCAGTGAAATGCGGTCACCGCTGAAGAATGAGCAGTTCTTC.